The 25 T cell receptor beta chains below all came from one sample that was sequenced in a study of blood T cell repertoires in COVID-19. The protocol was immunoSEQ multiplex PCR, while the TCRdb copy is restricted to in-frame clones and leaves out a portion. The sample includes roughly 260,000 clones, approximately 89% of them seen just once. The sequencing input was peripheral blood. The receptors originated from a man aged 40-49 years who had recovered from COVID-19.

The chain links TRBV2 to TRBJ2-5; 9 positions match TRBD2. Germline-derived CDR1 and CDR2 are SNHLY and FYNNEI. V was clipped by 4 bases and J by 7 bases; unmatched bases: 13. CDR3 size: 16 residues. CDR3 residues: CASSARTSASGGTQYF. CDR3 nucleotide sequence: TGTGCCAGCAGTGCCCGGACTAGCGCCTCAGGGGGGACCCAGTACTTC.

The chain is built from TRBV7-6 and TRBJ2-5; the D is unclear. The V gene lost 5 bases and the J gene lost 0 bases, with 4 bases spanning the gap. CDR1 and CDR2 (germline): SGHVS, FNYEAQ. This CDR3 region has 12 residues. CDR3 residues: CASSPYQETQYF. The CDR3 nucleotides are TGTGCCAGCAGCCCGTACCAAGAGACCCAGTACTTC.

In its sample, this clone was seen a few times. CDR3 DNA: TGTGCCAGCTTTAAGGGGGCGAAGGGCTATGGCTACACCTTC. This sequence encodes CASFKGAKGYGYTF. The chain employs TRBV19 and TRBJ1-2, with 7 bases matching TRBD1. Germline loops: CDR1 LNHDA, CDR2 SQIVND (reference sequence). The CDR3 has 14 residues. V dropped 9 bases and J dropped 4; count of bases not matched to a gene: 11.

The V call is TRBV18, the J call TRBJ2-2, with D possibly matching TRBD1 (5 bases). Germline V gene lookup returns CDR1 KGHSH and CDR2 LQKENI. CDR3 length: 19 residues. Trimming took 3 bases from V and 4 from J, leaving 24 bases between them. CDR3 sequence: CASSPFTITRFRGTGELFF. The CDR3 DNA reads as TGTGCCAGCTCACCGTTCACAATCACACGATTTAGGGGCACCGGGGAGCTGTTTTTT.

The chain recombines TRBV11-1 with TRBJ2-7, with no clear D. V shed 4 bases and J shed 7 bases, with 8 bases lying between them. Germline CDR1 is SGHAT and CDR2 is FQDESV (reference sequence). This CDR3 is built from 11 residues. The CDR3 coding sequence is TGTGCCAGCAGCTCGTGGGCAGAGCAGTACTTC. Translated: CASSSWAEQYF.

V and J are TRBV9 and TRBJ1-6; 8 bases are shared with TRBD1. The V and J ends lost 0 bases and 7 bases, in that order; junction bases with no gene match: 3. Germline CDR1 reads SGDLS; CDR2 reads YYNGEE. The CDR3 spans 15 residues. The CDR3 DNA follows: TGTGCCAGCAGCGTAGGGCAGGGGGCGAATTCACCCCTCCACTTT. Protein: CASSVGQGANSPLHF.

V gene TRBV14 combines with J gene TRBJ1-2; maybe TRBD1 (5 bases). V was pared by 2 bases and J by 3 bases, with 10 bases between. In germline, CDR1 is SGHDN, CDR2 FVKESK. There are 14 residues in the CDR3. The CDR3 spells CASSQRRGDYGYTF. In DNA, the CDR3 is TGTGCCAGCAGCCAACGGCGGGGGGACTATGGCTACACCTTC.

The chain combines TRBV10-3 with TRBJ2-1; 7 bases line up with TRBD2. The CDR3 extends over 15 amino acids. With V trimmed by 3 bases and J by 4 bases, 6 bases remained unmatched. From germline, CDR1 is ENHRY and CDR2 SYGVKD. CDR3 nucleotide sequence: TGTGCCATCAGTGACGGGTTAGCGGGTTACAATGAGCAGTTCTTC. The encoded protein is CAISDGLAGYNEQFF.

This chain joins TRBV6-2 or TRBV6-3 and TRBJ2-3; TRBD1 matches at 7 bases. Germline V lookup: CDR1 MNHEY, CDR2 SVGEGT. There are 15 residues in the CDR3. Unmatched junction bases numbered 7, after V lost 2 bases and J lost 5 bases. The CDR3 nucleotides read TGTGCCAGCAGTTACGGGCAGGGGGAAGGAGATACGCAGTATTTT. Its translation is CASSYGQGEGDTQYF.

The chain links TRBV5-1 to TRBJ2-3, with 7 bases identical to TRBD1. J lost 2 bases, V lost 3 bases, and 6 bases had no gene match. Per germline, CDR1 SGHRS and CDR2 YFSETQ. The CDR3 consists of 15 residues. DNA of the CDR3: TGCGCCAGCAGCTGGGGTGGACAGGTCACAGATACGCAGTATTTT. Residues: CASSWGGQVTDTQYF.

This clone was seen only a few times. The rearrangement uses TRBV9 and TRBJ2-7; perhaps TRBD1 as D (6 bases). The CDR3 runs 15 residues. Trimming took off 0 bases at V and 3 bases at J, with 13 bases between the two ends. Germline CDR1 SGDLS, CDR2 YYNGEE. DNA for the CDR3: TGTGCCAGCAGCGTAGGGTGGGACACAAACTACGAGCAGTACTTC. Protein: CASSVGWDTNYEQYF. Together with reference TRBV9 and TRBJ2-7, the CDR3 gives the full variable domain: DSGVTQTPKHLITATGQRVTLRCSPRSGDLSVYWYQQSLDQGLQFLIQYYNGEERAKGNILERFSAQQFPDLHSELNLSSLELGDSALYFCASSVGWDTNYEQYFGPGTRLTVT.

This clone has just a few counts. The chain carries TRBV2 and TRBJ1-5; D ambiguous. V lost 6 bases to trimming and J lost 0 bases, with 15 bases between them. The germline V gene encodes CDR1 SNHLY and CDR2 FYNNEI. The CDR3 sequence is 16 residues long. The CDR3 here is CASRDPRVHSNQPQHF. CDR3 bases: TGTGCCAGCAGGGACCCGAGGGTTCATAGCAATCAGCCCCAGCATTTT.

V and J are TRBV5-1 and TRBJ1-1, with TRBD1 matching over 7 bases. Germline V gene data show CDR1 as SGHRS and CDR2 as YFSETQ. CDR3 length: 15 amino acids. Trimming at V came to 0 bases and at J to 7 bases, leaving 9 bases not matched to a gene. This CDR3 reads CASSLDGTAAIEAFF. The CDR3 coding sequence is TGCGCCAGCAGCTTGGACGGGACAGCTGCAATTGAAGCTTTCTTT.

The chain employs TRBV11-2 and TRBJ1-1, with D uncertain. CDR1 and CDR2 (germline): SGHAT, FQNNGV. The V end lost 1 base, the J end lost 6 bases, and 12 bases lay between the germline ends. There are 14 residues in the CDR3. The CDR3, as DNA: TGTGCCAGCAGCTTAGCAGCGGCGGGCGCTGAAGCTTTCTTT. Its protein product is CASSLAAAGAEAFF.

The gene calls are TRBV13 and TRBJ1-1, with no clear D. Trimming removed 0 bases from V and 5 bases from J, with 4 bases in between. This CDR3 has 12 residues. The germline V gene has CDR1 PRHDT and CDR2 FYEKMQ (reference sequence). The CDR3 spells CASSLGRTEAFF. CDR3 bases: TGTGCCAGCAGCTTAGGGAGAACTGAAGCTTTCTTT.

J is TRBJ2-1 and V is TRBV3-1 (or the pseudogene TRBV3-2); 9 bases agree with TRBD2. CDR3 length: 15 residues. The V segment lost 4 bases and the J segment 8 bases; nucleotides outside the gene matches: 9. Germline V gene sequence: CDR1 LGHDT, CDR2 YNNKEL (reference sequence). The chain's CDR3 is CASSLPASGRHEQFF. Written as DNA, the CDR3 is TGTGCCAGCAGCCTCCCCGCAAGCGGGAGGCATGAGCAGTTCTTC.

The CDR3 spells CASSLPRHSYNEQFF. As DNA, the CDR3 is TGTGCCAGCAGCTTACCCAGGCACTCCTACAATGAGCAGTTCTTC. The chain uses TRBV11-2 and TRBJ2-1; no definite D call. The germline gives CDR1 SGHAT, CDR2 FQNNGV. Trimming pared 2 bases from V and 0 bases from J, leaving 8 bases between. The CDR3 has 15 amino acids. Full variable domain (missing parts from reference TRBV11-2 and TRBJ2-1): EAGVAQSPRYKIIEKRQSVAFWCNPISGHATLYWYQQILGQGPKLLIQFQNNGVVDDSQLPKDRFSAERLKGVDSTLKIQPAKLEDSAVYLCASSLPRHSYNEQFFGPGTRLTVL.

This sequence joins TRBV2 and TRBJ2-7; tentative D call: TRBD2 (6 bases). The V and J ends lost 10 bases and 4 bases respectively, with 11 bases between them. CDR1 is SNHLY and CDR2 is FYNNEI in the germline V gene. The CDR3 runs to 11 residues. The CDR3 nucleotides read TGTGCCACCCAGGGAGGTTACGAGCAGTACTTC. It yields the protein CATQGGYEQYF.

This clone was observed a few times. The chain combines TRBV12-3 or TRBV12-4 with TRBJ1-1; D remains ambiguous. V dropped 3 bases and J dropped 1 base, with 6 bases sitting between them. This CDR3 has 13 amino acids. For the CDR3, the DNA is TGTGCCAGCAGTTTCGGGAGGAACACTGAAGCTTTCTTT. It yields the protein CASSFGRNTEAFF.

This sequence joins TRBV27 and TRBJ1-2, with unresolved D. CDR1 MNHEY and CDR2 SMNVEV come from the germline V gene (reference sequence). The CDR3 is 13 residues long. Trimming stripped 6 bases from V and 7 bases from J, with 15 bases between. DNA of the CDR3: TGTGCCAGCAGGTTGGGAGGCCGGGGTGGCTACACCTTC. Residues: CASRLGGRGGYTF.

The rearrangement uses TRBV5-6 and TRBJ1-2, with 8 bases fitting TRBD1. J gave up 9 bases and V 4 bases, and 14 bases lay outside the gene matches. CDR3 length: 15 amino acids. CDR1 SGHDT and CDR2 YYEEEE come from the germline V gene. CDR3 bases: TGTGCCAGCAGCGCGGACAGGGCTTTTGGTGGTAGCTACACCTTC. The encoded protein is CASSADRAFGGSYTF.

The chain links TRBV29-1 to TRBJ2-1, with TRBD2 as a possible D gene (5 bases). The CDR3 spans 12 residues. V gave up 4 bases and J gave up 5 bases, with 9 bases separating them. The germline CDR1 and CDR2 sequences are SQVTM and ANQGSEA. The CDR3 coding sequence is TGCAGCGTTGGGTCCGGGAACAATGAGCAGTTCTTC. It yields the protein CSVGSGNNEQFF.

The CDR3 loop is CASSPGALANLEQFF. The CDR3 DNA reads TGTGCCAGCTCGCCTGGCGCACTAGCAAATCTAGAGCAGTTCTTC. The V and J genes are TRBV18 and TRBJ2-1; D possibly corresponds to TRBD2 (6 bases). Germline V gives CDR1 KGHSH, CDR2 LQKENI. Trimming pared 6 bases from V and 10 bases from J, leaving 22 bases between. This CDR3 is built from 15 residues. The full variable domain, rest sourced from reference TRBV18 and TRBJ2-1, is NAGVMQNPRHLVRRRGQEARLRCSPMKGHSHVYWYRQLPEEGLKFMVYLQKENIIDESGMPKERFSAEFPKEGPSILRIQQVVRGDSAAYFCASSPGALANLEQFFGPGTRLTVL.

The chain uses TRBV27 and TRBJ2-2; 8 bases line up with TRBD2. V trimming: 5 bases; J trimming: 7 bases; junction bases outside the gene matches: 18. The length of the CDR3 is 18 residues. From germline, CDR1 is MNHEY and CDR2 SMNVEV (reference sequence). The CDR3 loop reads CASSLIPLGRGGDGELFF. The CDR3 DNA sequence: TGTGCCAGCAGTCTTATCCCCCTGGGCCGGGGGGGCGACGGGGAGCTGTTTTTT.

The CDR3 bases are TGTGCCAGCAGTCCGCTCGACAGGGGGCCCCGCCCTGAAGCTTTCTTT. Protein sequence: CASSPLDRGPRPEAFF. The rearrangement uses TRBV27 and TRBJ1-1, with TRBD1 identical over 10 bases. The CDR3 is made up of 16 amino acids. V lost 5 bases to trimming and J lost 6 bases; unmatched junction nucleotides: 12. The V gene's germline CDR1 is MNHEY and CDR2 SMNVEV (reference sequence).